These 32 T cell receptor beta chains were sequenced from one sample in a study of T cells in localized non-small cell lung cancer. TCRdb's copy holds only in-frame clones and misses some; the assay was immunoSEQ multiplex PCR. This sample has about 78,000 clones, with around four fifths found just once. This sample comprised peripheral blood, obtained before any cancer treatment. These TCRs come from a man between 40 and 70 years old with stage I lung adenocarcinoma.

The chain uses TRBV19 and TRBJ2-1; a weak D match, TRBD2 (5 bases). The CDR3 is 12 amino acids. Trimming cost V 7 bases and J 9 bases, with 13 bases left between them. The germline V gene has CDR1 LNHDA and CDR2 SQIVND (reference sequence). The CDR3 reads CASTGNRAEQFF. CDR3 coding DNA: TGTGCCAGTACCGGGAACCGGGCTGAGCAGTTCTTC.

This clone has only one observation. V and J are TRBV4-1 and TRBJ1-1; possible D gene TRBD1, 6 bases. Germline CDR1 and CDR2: MGHRA and YSYEKL. The CDR3 totals 19 residues. V lost 4 bases and J 0 bases, leaving 24 bases between the germline ends. CDR3 sequence reads: CASSPRFAPGAVMNTEAFF. DNA for the CDR3: TGCGCCAGCAGCCCCAGATTCGCCCCAGGGGCGGTAATGAACACTGAAGCTTTCTTT.

J is TRBJ2-5 and V is TRBV6-1; D is perhaps TRBD2 (6 bases). The length of the CDR3 is 13 residues. Germline CDR1 and CDR2: MNHNS and SASEGT. The ends were cut back, 3 bases at V and 4 bases at J, with 9 bases in the middle. The CDR3 sequence is CASSDRRVETQYF. The DNA of the CDR3 is TGTGCCAGCAGTGACAGGAGGGTAGAGACCCAGTACTTC.

CDR3 protein: CASSFFASGTANSPLHF. The CDR3 bases are TGCGCCAGCAGCTTCTTTGCTTCCGGGACAGCAAATTCACCCCTCCACTTT. The chain couples TRBV4-3 to TRBJ1-6; 7 positions agree with TRBD1. The CDR3 sequence is 17 residues long. Unmatched junction bases numbered 14, after V lost 5 bases and J lost 7 bases. The germline V gene encodes CDR1 LGHNA and CDR2 YSLEER.

The V call is TRBV5-1, the J call TRBJ2-1, with 12 bases aligning to TRBD2. CDR1 is SGHRS, CDR2 YFSETQ, per germline. Germline trimming cut 2 bases from V and 3 bases from J; bases unmatched to any gene: 3. The CDR3 sequence is 16 residues long. The CDR3 region has the DNA TGCGCCAGCAGCTTCTCGGGACTAGCGGGCTACAATGAGCAGTTCTTC. Amino acid sequence: CASSFSGLAGYNEQFF.

The chain links TRBV11-3 to TRBJ2-1, with 8 bases fitting TRBD2. Germline-derived CDR1 and CDR2 are SGHNT and YENEEA. V shed 2 bases, J shed 2 bases, and the junction held 2 bases outside the gene matches. This CDR3 is built from 15 residues. The CDR3 reads CASSLSGGTYNEQFF. CDR3 sequence (DNA): TGTGCCAGCAGCTTAAGCGGGGGAACCTACAATGAGCAGTTCTTC.

This clone occurred once. This chain links TRBV5-1 with TRBJ1-2, with D perhaps matching TRBD1 (6 bases). Germline V CDR1 and CDR2: SGHRS, YFSETQ. There are 13 residues in the CDR3. V was pared by 0 bases and J by 3 bases, with 6 bases between. Here the CDR3 reads CASSLAGDYGYTF. CDR3 in DNA: TGCGCCAGCAGCTTGGCAGGGGACTATGGCTACACCTTC.

J is TRBJ2-7 and V is TRBV2, with 9 positions matching TRBD1. Looked up from germline, CDR1 is SNHLY and CDR2 is FYNNEI. V lost 11 bases to trimming and J lost 2 bases; unmatched junction nucleotides: 4. The CDR3 has 12 amino acids. The CDR3 protein is CASGQGTYEQYF. CDR3 nucleotides: TGTGCCTCGGGACAGGGTACCTACGAGCAGTACTTC.

The chain employs TRBV7-3 and TRBJ2-3; TRBD1 agrees at 7 bases. Looked up from germline, CDR1 is SGHTA and CDR2 is FQGTGA. Trimming at V came to 0 bases and at J to 1 base, leaving 4 bases not matched to a gene. The CDR3 is made up of 16 amino acids. The CDR3 nucleotides read TGTGCCAGCAGCTTAACCCCAACAGGGGGCACAGATACGCAGTATTTT. Its translation: CASSLTPTGGTDTQYF. The full variable domain, rest sourced from reference TRBV7-3 and TRBJ2-3, is GAGVSQTPSNKVTEKGKYVELRCDPISGHTALYWYRQSLGQGPEFLIYFQGTGAADDSGLPNDRFFAVRPEGSVSTLKIQRTERGDSAVYLCASSLTPTGGTDTQYFGPGTRLTVL.

J is TRBJ1-1 and V is TRBV2; TRBD1 might be the D (6 bases). The CDR3 sequence is 12 residues long. Germline-derived CDR1 and CDR2 are SNHLY and FYNNEI. The germline V and J ends were trimmed by 7 bases and 7 bases, with 13 bases remaining between them. CDR3 nucleotide sequence: TGTGCCAGCACTAAGGGGGGGGTTGAAGCTTTCTTT. Its protein product is CASTKGGVEAFF.

V gene TRBV28 combines with J gene TRBJ2-7; D is undetermined. The CDR3 consists of 12 residues. From germline, CDR1 is MDHEN and CDR2 SYDVKM. V dropped 10 bases and J dropped 2 bases, with 12 bases sitting between them. The CDR3 is CATLTFTYEQYF. For the CDR3, the DNA is TGTGCCACCTTGACGTTCACCTACGAGCAGTACTTC.

This chain connects TRBV10-3 to TRBJ2-3, with a possible D match to TRBD1 (6 bases). Germline CDR1 reads ENHRY; CDR2 reads SYGVKD. The V end lost 5 bases, the J end lost 1 base, and 13 bases lay between the germline ends. The CDR3 totals 15 residues. CDR3 residues: CAISIGGVGTDTQYF. The CDR3 DNA is TGTGCCATCAGTATAGGGGGAGTTGGCACAGATACGCAGTATTTT.

In its sample, this clone was seen once. The V and J genes are TRBV4-1 and TRBJ2-5; possibly TRBD1 for D (5 bases). Trimming pared 5 bases from V and 2 bases from J, leaving 15 bases between. Per germline, CDR1 MGHRA and CDR2 YSYEKL. This CDR3 region has 15 residues. CDR3 region: CASSNWGTGQETQYF. CDR3 nucleotides: TGCGCCAGCAGCAATTGGGGAACAGGTCAAGAGACCCAGTACTTC.

The V call is TRBV20-1, the J call TRBJ1-1; possible D gene TRBD1, 6 bases. The CDR3 is 11 amino acids. The V gene lost 3 bases and the J gene lost 10 bases, with 12 bases spanning the gap. Per germline, CDR1 DFQATT and CDR2 SNEGSKA (reference sequence). The DNA for the CDR3 is TGCAGTGCTAGGTCTACAGGGCGAGCTTTCTTT. Translating gives CSARSTGRAFF.

This clone was seen a single time. The rearrangement joins TRBV11-2 to TRBJ2-7; 8 nucleotides agree with TRBD2. Germline values: CDR1 SGHAT, CDR2 FQNNGV. The CDR3 consists of 15 residues. The junction had 8 bases not matched to a gene; V was cut back by 3 bases and J by 4 bases. CDR3 DNA: TGTGCCAGCAGCTTTTCTACTAGCGGAAGATACGAGCAGTACTTC. Protein: CASSFSTSGRYEQYF.

The genes are TRBV5-5 and TRBJ1-1, with TRBD1 matching over 9 bases. V shed 4 bases, J shed 4 bases, and the junction held 5 bases outside the gene matches. The CDR3 covers 14 residues. In germline, CDR1 is SGHKS, CDR2 YYEKEE (reference sequence). CDR3 sequence: CASSPGQGGTEAFF. DNA for the CDR3: TGTGCCAGCAGCCCGGGACAGGGTGGCACTGAAGCTTTCTTT.

This rearrangement joins TRBV9 to TRBJ2-3, with unresolved D. CDR3 length: 15 amino acids. Between the trimmed V and J ends, which lost 0 bases and 0 bases, there was a span of 8 bases. Germline V gene lookup returns CDR1 SGDLS and CDR2 YYNGEE. This CDR3 is CASSVDVSSTDTQYF. For the CDR3, the DNA is TGTGCCAGCAGCGTAGACGTCTCAAGCACAGATACGCAGTATTTT.

This clone was seen a few times. The chain employs TRBV30 and TRBJ1-4; 8 bases agree with TRBD1. The V gene end was trimmed by 0 bases and the J gene end by 8 bases; junction bases not matched to a gene: 2. Germline loops: CDR1 GTSNPN, CDR2 SVGIG (reference sequence). CDR3 length equals 13 residues. CDR3 bases: TGTGCCTGGAGTGTACAGGGGGTCGAAAAACTGTTTTTT. It specifies CAWSVQGVEKLFF.

The chain uses TRBV2 and TRBJ1-1; TRBD1 is a possible D gene (5 bases). The CDR3 is made up of 13 amino acids. Germline V lookup: CDR1 SNHLY, CDR2 FYNNEI. V gave up 2 bases and J gave up 11 bases, with 15 bases separating them. The CDR3 region has the DNA TGTGCCAGCAGTGAATTAGGGGTTGGACTGGCTTTCTTT. Translating it yields CASSELGVGLAFF.

CDR3 bases: TGTGCCAGCAGTGTAGATATTAACTATGGCTACACCTTC. The encoded protein is CASSVDINYGYTF. This sequence joins TRBV2 and TRBJ1-2, with D hard to call. Germline lookup yields CDR1 SNHLY and CDR2 FYNNEI. The CDR3 is made up of 13 amino acids. The germline V and J ends were trimmed by 4 bases and 1 base, with 7 bases remaining between them. Supplemented by reference TRBV2 and TRBJ1-2, the full variable domain reads EPEVTQTPSHQVTQMGQEVILRCVPISNHLYFYWYRQILGQKVEFLVSFYNNEISEKSEIFDDQFSVERPDGSNFTLKIRSTKLEDSAMYFCASSVDINYGYTFGSGTRLTVV.

This clone was seen once. V is TRBV9 and J is TRBJ2-1; no reliable D call. This CDR3 is built from 13 residues. CDR1 is SGDLS and CDR2 is YYNGEE in the germline V gene. The V and J ends lost 1 base and 8 bases respectively, with 10 bases between them. The CDR3 nucleotides are TGTGCCAGCAGCGTAAGGTCTATCCATGAGCAGTTCTTC. This sequence encodes CASSVRSIHEQFF.

CDR3 DNA sequence: TGTGCCAGCAGCTTAAGACAGGGTGAGACCCAGTACTTC. Translation: CASSLRQGETQYF. The gene calls are TRBV7-9 and TRBJ2-5, with TRBD1 matching over 7 bases. The CDR3 spans 13 residues. Germline V lookup: CDR1 SEHNR, CDR2 FQNEAQ (reference sequence). With 2 bases clipped from V and 5 bases from J, the junction kept 2 bases outside the gene matches.

This clone was found a few times. DNA of the CDR3: TGTGCCAGTAGTATCAGTTTCCCCCCCTACGAGCAGTACTTC. The encoded protein is CASSISFPPYEQYF. The rearrangement uses TRBV19 and TRBJ2-7; no firm D call. This CDR3 has 14 amino acids. V was cut by 3 bases and J by 2 bases, with 11 bases left in between. Per germline, CDR1 LNHDA and CDR2 SQIVND (reference sequence).

The chain is built from TRBV7-2 and TRBJ2-7; no reliable D call. In germline, CDR1 is SGHTA, CDR2 FQGNSA. This CDR3 has 12 amino acids. With 2 bases removed from V and 7 bases from J, the gap between germline ends came to 9 bases. The CDR3 nucleotides read TGTGCCAGCAGCTTAAGTGACGCGGAGCAGTACTTC. As protein: CASSLSDAEQYF.

The V and J genes are TRBV2 and TRBJ2-7, with 9 bases identical to TRBD2. With V trimmed by 7 bases and J by 4 bases, 8 bases remained unmatched. In germline, CDR1 is SNHLY, CDR2 FYNNEI. The CDR3 is 14 residues long. The CDR3 DNA follows: TGTGCCAGCACCTTAGCGGGAGCGGGTTACGAGCAGTACTTC. It codes for CASTLAGAGYEQYF.

V and J are TRBV6-5 and TRBJ1-4, with D unclear. The V gene's germline CDR1 is MNHEY and CDR2 SVGAGI. V gave up 2 bases and J gave up 6 bases, with 13 bases separating them. CDR3 size: 15 residues. CDR3 nucleotide sequence: TGTGCCAGCAGTTACGGCACAAGAGGTTATGAAAAACTGTTTTTT. Its translation is CASSYGTRGYEKLFF.

V is TRBV30 and J is TRBJ2-3, with 8 positions matching TRBD2. The CDR3 sequence is 14 residues long. Trimming removed 6 bases from V and 5 bases from J; junction bases left unmatched: 10. Germline loops: CDR1 GTSNPN, CDR2 SVGIG (reference sequence). The CDR3 DNA sequence: TGTGCCTGTTCGACTCTAGCGGGCGGAGATACGCAGTATTTT. Translating it yields CACSTLAGGDTQYF.

This clone was found a few times. This chain uses TRBV5-1 with TRBJ2-1; 7 bases are shared with TRBD2. J was trimmed by 7 bases and V by 0 bases; bases with no gene match: 7. CDR1 SGHRS and CDR2 YFSETQ come from the germline V gene. This CDR3 has 15 residues. The CDR3 coding sequence is TGCGCCAGCAGCTTGGTCGCGGGAGAGGGGAATGAGCAGTTCTTC. This codes for CASSLVAGEGNEQFF.

The chain uses TRBV19 and TRBJ2-2; D is perhaps TRBD2 (6 bases). The V end lost 5 bases, the J end lost 5 bases, and 12 bases lay between the germline ends. The CDR3 sequence is 14 residues long. Germline V gene data show CDR1 as LNHDA and CDR2 as SQIVND (reference sequence). Here the CDR3 reads CASSRGRGTGELFF. The CDR3 DNA sequence: TGTGCCAGTAGTCGGGGGAGAGGTACCGGGGAGCTGTTTTTT.

The chain has TRBV9 and TRBJ2-3, with no clear D. V lost 0 bases and J 0 bases, leaving 8 bases between the germline ends. CDR1 SGDLS and CDR2 YYNGEE come from the germline V gene. The CDR3 covers 15 residues. CDR3 nucleotide sequence: TGTGCCAGCAGCGTAGGACTCGATAGCACAGATACGCAGTATTTT. Translated, it gives CASSVGLDSTDTQYF.

The chain recombines TRBV28 with TRBJ1-5; D unclear. CDR3 length equals 14 residues. V gave up 6 bases and J gave up 4 bases, with 13 bases separating them. Germline V CDR1 and CDR2: MDHEN, SYDVKM. The CDR3 spells CASRGSGGNQPQHF. CDR3 DNA sequence: TGTGCCAGCAGAGGGTCGGGCGGGAATCAGCCCCAGCATTTT.

This clone was found a few times. The genes are TRBV14 and TRBJ2-1, with 10 bases identical to TRBD2. The CDR3 contains 14 residues. The V gene's germline CDR1 is SGHDN and CDR2 FVKESK. V lost 7 bases to trimming and J lost 9 bases; unmatched junction nucleotides: 9. In DNA, the CDR3 is TGTGCCAGCACGAGCGGGGGGGCCATCGGTGAGCAGTTCTTC. Amino acids: CASTSGGAIGEQFF.